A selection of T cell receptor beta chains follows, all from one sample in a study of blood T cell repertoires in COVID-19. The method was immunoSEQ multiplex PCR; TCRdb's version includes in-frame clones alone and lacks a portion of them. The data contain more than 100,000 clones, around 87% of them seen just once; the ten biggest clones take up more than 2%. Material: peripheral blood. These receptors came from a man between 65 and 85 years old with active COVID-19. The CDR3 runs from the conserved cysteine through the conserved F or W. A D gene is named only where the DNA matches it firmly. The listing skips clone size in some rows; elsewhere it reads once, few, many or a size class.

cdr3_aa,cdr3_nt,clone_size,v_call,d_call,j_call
CASSPTGYEQYF,TGTGCCAGCAGCCCGACAGGATACGAGCAGTACTTC,NA,TRBV5-5,NA,TRBJ2-7
CASSRGLMNTEAFF,TGTGCCAGCAGCAGGGGTTTAATGAACACTGAAGCTTTCTTT,NA,TRBV6-5,NA,TRBJ1-1
CSVTHRTGPEQYF,TGCAGCGTCACCCACCGGACAGGTCCCGAGCAGTACTTC,NA,TRBV29-1,TRBD1,TRBJ2-7
CASSLALLLENTGELFF,TGTGCCAGCAGCTTGGCGTTGTTACTTGAGAACACCGGGGAGCTGTTTTTT,NA,TRBV5-6,NA,TRBJ2-2
CAWSIGGASRTQYF,TGTGCCTGGAGTATCGGTGGGGCATCTAGGACGCAGTATTTT,NA,TRBV30,NA,TRBJ2-3
CASSLSGDNTGELFF,TGTGCCAGCAGTTTAAGCGGAGATAACACCGGGGAGCTGTTTTTT,NA,TRBV28,NA,TRBJ2-2
CASSLEQPNTGELFF,TGCGCCAGCAGCTTGGAACAGCCGAACACCGGGGAGCTGTTTTTT,NA,TRBV5-1,NA,TRBJ2-2
CASSPFGESNSPLHF,TGCGCCAGCAGCCCCTTTGGAGAATCTAATTCACCCCTCCACTTT,few,TRBV5-1,NA,TRBJ1-6
CASSFIGTGANEQYF,TGCGCCAGCAGCTTCATCGGTACAGGGGCCAACGAGCAGTACTTC,NA,TRBV5-1,TRBD1,TRBJ2-7
CASSATGNPGFDEQFF,TGTGCCAGCAGCGCCACAGGGAATCCGGGTTTTGATGAGCAGTTCTTC,NA,TRBV7-3,NA,TRBJ2-1
CSVRRGGRESSYEQYF,TGCAGCGTTCGCCGGGGAGGGCGGGAGAGCTCCTACGAGCAGTACTTC,once,TRBV29-1,TRBD2,TRBJ2-7
CATGGASSYNEQFF,TGTGCCACCGGAGGGGCTTCCTCCTACAATGAGCAGTTCTTC,NA,TRBV6-5,NA,TRBJ2-1
CASSLEQGNQPQHF,TGTGCCAGCTCACTCGAACAGGGTAATCAGCCCCAGCATTTT,NA,TRBV18,NA,TRBJ1-5
CASRAALVGTGELFF,TGTGCCAGCAGGGCGGCGCTAGTTGGCACCGGGGAGCTGTTTTTT,NA,TRBV2,NA,TRBJ2-2
CASSYSRQGRTEAFF,TGTGCCAGCAGTTACTCTAGACAGGGGAGGACTGAAGCTTTCTTT,NA,TRBV6-5,TRBD1,TRBJ1-1
CAWASLAAGTDTQYF,TGTGCCTGGGCATCACTAGCGGCCGGCACAGATACGCAGTATTTT,NA,TRBV30,TRBD2,TRBJ2-3
CASSNGTVYFSGANVLTF,TGTGCCAGTAGTAACGGGACAGTTTATTTCTCTGGGGCCAACGTCCTGACTTTC,few,TRBV19,TRBD1,TRBJ2-6
CASSLVGQGYEQYF,TGCGCCAGCAGCTTGGTGGGACAGGGCTACGAGCAGTACTTC,once,TRBV5-1,TRBD1,TRBJ2-7
CASSLGPDRRDTQYF,TGTGCCAGCAGCTTAGGACCCGACCGGCGGGATACGCAGTATTTT,NA,TRBV7-2,NA,TRBJ2-3
CASSPTTSGSTNEQFF,TGTGCCAGCAGCCCGACGACTAGCGGGAGTACAAATGAGCAGTTCTTC,NA,TRBV5-5,TRBD2,TRBJ2-1
CASSPDRGGYEQYF,TGCGCCAGCAGCCCGGACAGGGGAGGGTACGAGCAGTACTTC,once,TRBV4-3,TRBD1,TRBJ2-7
CASSGRNTEAFF,TGTGCCAGCAGCGGTAGGAACACTGAAGCTTTCTTT,NA,TRBV6-2/TRBV6-3,NA,TRBJ1-1
CASGQDYYEQYF,TGTGCCAGCGGCCAGGATTACTACGAGCAGTACTTC,NA,TRBV2,NA,TRBJ2-7
CASSPIPGSTSYEQYF,TGTGCCAGCTCGCCAATACCAGGGTCCACTTCCTACGAGCAGTACTTC,NA,TRBV18,NA,TRBJ2-7
CASSMRWANTGELFF,TGTGCCAGTAGTATGAGGTGGGCGAACACCGGGGAGCTGTTTTTT,NA,TRBV19,NA,TRBJ2-2
CASSPGQGDLYGYTF,TGTGCCAGCAGCCCGGGACAGGGAGACCTCTATGGCTACACCTTC,few,TRBV5-4,TRBD1,TRBJ1-2
CASSQGDTNTGELFF,TGCGCCAGCAGCCAAGGGGACACGAACACCGGGGAGCTGTTTTTT,NA,TRBV4-1,NA,TRBJ2-2
CAGGNPNYGYTF,TGCGCTGGGGGGAATCCTAACTATGGCTACACCTTC,NA,TRBV24-1,NA,TRBJ1-2
CASSLGSGTTSPLHF,TGTGCCAGCAGCTTAGGCTCAGGGACTACTTCACCCCTCCACTTT,few,TRBV7-2,NA,TRBJ1-6
CASSPRGTSAYEQYF,TGTGCCAGCTCACCACGCGGGACCTCCGCCTACGAGCAGTACTTC,NA,TRBV18,NA,TRBJ2-7
CASSPNGAGVEYNEQFF,TGTGCCAGCAGTCCCAATGGCGCGGGCGTGGAATACAATGAGCAGTTCTTC,NA,TRBV28,NA,TRBJ2-1
CASSTGTGSPANVLTF,TGCGCCAGCAGTACCGGGACAGGGTCCCCCGCCAACGTCCTGACTTTC,NA,TRBV4-1,TRBD1,TRBJ2-6
CASTGQGALGTDTQYF,TGTGCCAGCACCGGACAGGGGGCCCTGGGCACAGATACGCAGTATTTT,NA,TRBV11-2,TRBD1,TRBJ2-3
CASSLVGLEYNEQFF,TGTGCCAGCAGCTTAGTGGGACTAGAATACAATGAGCAGTTCTTC,once,TRBV7-9,TRBD2,TRBJ2-1
CASSETPVAGNNEQFF,TGCGCCAGCAGCGAAACTCCTGTAGCGGGAAATAATGAGCAGTTCTTC,NA,TRBV5-1,TRBD2,TRBJ2-1
CASSWDRGTEAFF,TGTGCCAGCAGCTGGGACAGGGGCACTGAAGCTTTCTTT,NA,TRBV5-8,TRBD1,TRBJ1-1
CASTSGGIETEAFF,TGTGCCAGCACTTCAGGGGGGATAGAGACTGAAGCTTTCTTT,NA,TRBV27,TRBD1,TRBJ1-1
CATGPGTYEQFF,TGTGCCACCGGCCCCGGGACATATGAGCAGTTCTTC,NA,TRBV21-1,NA,TRBJ2-1
CASSPRTEAYEQYF,TGTGCCAGCTCACCACGAACGGAGGCCTACGAGCAGTACTTC,NA,TRBV18,NA,TRBJ2-7
CASSLGAVNTEAFF,TGTGCCAGCAGCTTGGGGGCAGTGAACACTGAAGCTTTCTTT,NA,TRBV5-6,NA,TRBJ1-1
CASSLESGGEKLFF,TGTGCCAGCAGCTTAGAGTCAGGAGGGGAAAAACTGTTTTTT,NA,TRBV7-6,NA,TRBJ1-4